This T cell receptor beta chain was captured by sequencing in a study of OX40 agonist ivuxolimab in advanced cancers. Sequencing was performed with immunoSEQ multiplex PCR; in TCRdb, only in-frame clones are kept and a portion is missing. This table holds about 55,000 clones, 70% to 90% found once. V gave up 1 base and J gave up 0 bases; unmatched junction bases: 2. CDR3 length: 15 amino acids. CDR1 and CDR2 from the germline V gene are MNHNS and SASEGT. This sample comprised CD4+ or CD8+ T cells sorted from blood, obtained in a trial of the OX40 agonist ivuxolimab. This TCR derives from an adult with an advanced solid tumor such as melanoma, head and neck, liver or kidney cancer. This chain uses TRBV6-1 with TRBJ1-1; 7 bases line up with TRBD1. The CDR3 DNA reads TGTGCCAGCAGTGAAGGGACAGGAGTGAACACTGAAGCTTTCTTT. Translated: CASSEGTGVNTEAFF.